One T cell receptor beta chain is described in this entry. This clone's antigen is unknown. Qualities for individual bases were not recorded, and no much larger clone is one base off. These data are taken from a study of cytomegalovirus exposure and HLA in healthy donors listed by TCRdb under 2017. About the full investigation: According to an earlier analysis of 587 of the donors, about 179 million T cells yielded 100 million or so unique TCR beta sequences and approximately 300 Gb of sequence data. The study profiled the T cell repertoires of under 850 subjects by immunosequencing and related them to cytomegalovirus serostatus. Across around 400 genotyped donors of the cohort, an average of about 240,000 unique TCR beta nucleotide sequences per donor were sequenced, and approximately 17% of those sequences were non-productive. An earlier analysis of some 600 of the donors applied high-throughput TCR beta sequencing to assess whether each TCR beta V gene segment acted as functional or pseudogenic. Class I and class II HLA loci were covered by the typing at four-digit resolution. Among the roughly 370 genotyped donors, about 83% belonged to the genetic ancestry cluster associated with self-reported Caucasian donors. In a later analysis, previously published TCR beta repertoires from some 640 donors were re-analyzed and high-resolution HLA genotyping was added so that TCR occurrence patterns could be studied. A separate validation cohort of 90 to 150 different subjects was used in addition to the roughly 700-subject first cohort. Because of strong linkage in the cohort, four to six DR-DQ haplotypes were treated as single units for association and clustering. Donor age, sex, ethnicity and CMV serostatus were compiled together with the repertoire data. Typing coverage differed by locus: A, B, C, DRB1 and DQB1 were typed in roughly 629-630 donors, DQA1 in about 560, DPA1 in around 610, and DPB1 in approximately 450. A later genetic analysis used genome-wide SNP genotypes for about 65% of the roughly 700 donors, treating that subset as a discovery cohort. The aim of the study was to test whether cataloging public T cell receptors could identify signatures of past pathogen exposure. Rather than using new phenotypic data, the later analysis identified candidate immune exposures from TCR beta sequences and from how often those sequences occurred across donors. To predict cytomegalovirus infection status, the study combined high-throughput TCR immunosequencing, statistical association of individual TCRs with disease status, and machine learning. An early release that covered 640 HLA-typed donors contained 250 to 350 gigabases of sequencing data and 70 million to 100 million unique TCR sequences. Every discovery cohort repertoire had been produced on one sequencing platform. Broad study findings and their caveats: At a false discovery rate of 0.05, a later analysis linked around 15,000 TCR beta sequences to specific HLA alleles. It was suggested by the authors that the approach could potentially be generalized to other disease states and immunological phenotypes. In both the original and validation cohorts, the classifier was reported to diagnose cytomegalovirus status with high specificity and sensitivity. Broadly in line with IMGT annotations, most TCR beta V segments showed up in productive rearrangements about 87% or about 30% of the time in an earlier analysis of a few hundred of the donors. Sequencing depth was assumed to be roughly uniform across donors in the presence/absence analyses, though that assumption may not hold. A later genetic analysis associated a missense DCLRE1C variant with V-gene and J-gene trimming of TCR beta chains, and an independent cohort replicated the association. A later analysis found that TCR association rates varied across HLA loci, with DRB1 alleles showing the most associated TCRs and HLA-C alleles the fewest. According to a later analysis, parvovirus B19, influenza, CMV and Epstein-Barr virus appeared linked to several top co-occurrence clusters. Across donors, most TCR sequences were observed very rarely, whereas some public TCRs were present in many individuals. A further reported finding was that TCR beta sequences accurately predicted the HLA-A and HLA-B alleles for most subjects in the first cohort. The only immune exposure information available for the cohort was CMV serostatus. The cohort was sequenced for TCR beta chains only, and without alpha or paired-chain data the features that could be detected were limited. Correlated functional status among segregating V segments might reflect linkage disequilibrium, but an unknown experimental factor could not be ruled out. Because counts were too low, fewer than 20 rarely observed V segments, including chromosome 9 orphons, were excluded from the earlier analysis of under 650 of the donors. Three of the identified cytomegalovirus-associated TCR beta chains were confirmed in vitro to be specific for cytomegalovirus antigens. Compared with the roughly 670-donor mean, donors in an Asian-associated ancestry cluster had fewer N-insertions in productive TCRs, according to a later genetic analysis. A group of highly shared sequence variants was considered likely to be a technical artifact of the sequencing pipeline. Some IMGT-functional V segments, including TRBV6-2 and TRBV6-3, could not be distinguished by the 87-base-pair reads and were therefore excluded. Because HLA typing was missing for some donors at each locus, association tests included only the typed subset. According to a later analysis, most CMV-associated TCR beta chains appeared to be HLA-restricted, and the HLA associations seemed to be driven largely by CMV exposure. Strong co-occurrence of HLA alleles, especially DR and DQ, made assigning TCR associations to individual alleles difficult. The study gave a list of 150 to 200 TCR beta chains associated with cytomegalovirus. A later analysis found that HLA-associated TCR beta chains were more clonally expanded and had lower generation probabilities than equally common non-associated chains.

The cohort was made up of approximately 670 healthy bone marrow donors. At the time of sampling, every cohort member was nominally healthy, though immune exposures that went unrecorded were likely present. The donor tested CMV seropositive and was one of the 289 seropositive cohort members. Each donor provided a peripheral blood sample, and peripheral blood mononuclear cells were used for TCR beta sequencing. Genomic DNA extraction from the blood cell samples was performed with the Qiagen DNeasy Blood Extraction Kit. The CDR3 measures 15 amino acids from cysteine to phenylalanine. The retained sequence is limited to the CDR3, 45 bases, with the frame set at the first base. The CDR1 and CDR2 encoded by the germline V gene (reference sequence) are MNHEY and SMNVEV. Trimming takes 5 bases off V and 4 bases off J; junction bases not matched to a gene: 7. The library was produced with the immunoSEQ multiplex PCR assay. For the multiplex PCR, a mixture combining 60 forward primers for TCR Vbeta segments and 13 reverse primers for TCR Jbeta segments was used. The CDR3 region of rearranged TCR beta genes was amplified from genomic DNA by a multiplex PCR assay. On the Illumina HiSeq System, the amplified TCR beta libraries were sequenced as 87-base-pair reads. Processing in the source paper ran as follows. A later analysis counted about 80 million unique TCR beta chains across the 550 to 800 repertoires, and 9 million to 14 million of these chains were shared by at least two donors. To remove PCR and sequencing errors, raw reads were error-corrected and collapsed into unique sequences using a nearest-neighbor algorithm that merged closely related sequences. CDR3 sequences were aligned to IMGT reference sequences to assign V, D and J gene segments. For a sequence to be retained, a match of at least six nucleotides was required to both a V gene segment and a J gene segment. Rearrangements were called productive when the CDR3 lacked stop codons and stayed in frame with V and J; all others were non-productive. CDR3 was defined according to IMGT convention as the region running from the second conserved V-encoded cysteine to the conserved J-encoded phenylalanine. Sequences without an unambiguous match to a single V gene segment were excluded from the earlier analysis of 450 to 750 of the donors. In an earlier analysis of 450 to 750 of the donors, a V segment was called functional when productive rearrangements were above 56.7%, and segregating when the standard deviation between donors exceeded 5%. To diagnose cytomegalovirus status from the catalog of TCR beta chain sequences, a statistical classification framework was built. In a later analysis, TCR nucleotide sequences were compared against IMGT/GENE-DB human TR gene sequences so that V and J genes could be assigned. In a later analysis, CDR3 sequences and most-parsimonious VDJ recombination scenarios were assigned using the TCRdist pipeline. In a later analysis, every TCR beta chain was defined by the combination of its CDR3 amino acid sequence and its V-gene family, and reads without a unique V-gene family were dropped. To address suspected cross-contamination and a sequencing artifact, a later analysis removed some 620 highly shared, low-generation-probability nucleotide sequences. In a later analysis, a clonal expansion index for each public chain was calculated from normalized within-repertoire ranks of inferred template counts. Generation probabilities in a later analysis came from a VDJ recombination model fitted to out-of-frame rearrangements, and those results were checked against IGoR. In a later analysis, hypergeometric tests were used to score TCR-TCR, TCR-HLA and TCR-CMV co-occurrence, with a repertoire-size bias correction applied to TCR pairs. In a later analysis, false discovery rates were estimated by permuting HLA or CMV assignments 20 times. A later analysis grouped co-occurring TCRs with DBSCAN, adding TCRdist sequence similarity when clustering within HLA-allele-positive subsets. Repertoires with fewer than 30,000 or more than 120,000 public chains, plus five repertoires with anomalous nucleotide sharing, were excluded from co-occurrence clustering. What TCRdb holds here is the immuneACCESS table cut down to in-frame rearrangements. Part of the clones is not present; checked against another copy, under half of the missing clones reflect an unresolved V gene, and the others are unexplained. The DNA gave D and trimming, while V, J and clone size come from that table. For this sample the table gives 150,000 to 200,000 clones, of which 80% were detected only once. Clones ranked in the top ten supply almost 7% of the sample.

The sequenced sample was PBMCs. The TCR comes from a man aged 25 to 40 in good health and CMV-seropositive. The chain links TRBV27 with TRBJ2-2, with 7 bases in between that match TRBD2. The CDR3 here reads CASSTSGTLTGELFF. Here is the DNA: TGTGCCAGCAGTACAAGCGGGACGCTCACCGGGGAGCTGTTTTTT.